This paragraph covers one T cell receptor (beta chain) sequence. This clonotype was seen ten or more times. Which antigen it targets is not known. No base qualities exist here, and no much larger clone lies one base off it. The data were taken from a study of identical twins (dated by TCRdb to about 2016). In terms of the full investigation: To test whether fetal clonotypes persist, the study used deep sequencing on TCR alpha and beta repertoires from monozygotic twins, unrelated adults of various ages, and cord blood. Replicate twin experiments were performed at different times using different library preparation protocols to rule out contamination. Overall study results and their limits: Recombination models systematically underestimated out-of-frame TCR alpha sharing in monozygotic twins but agreed with sharing between unrelated individuals. Fewer insertions were carried by abundant cord blood beta clonotypes; a weaker similar trend was observed in young adult naive repertoires, while no such trend was observed in memory repertoires. Out-of-frame TCR alpha sequences shared between twins showed an excess of low generation-probability sequences compared with coincidental sharing between unrelated individuals. A weaker excess of twin sharing was found in beta out-of-frame sequences because the signal-to-noise ratio was lowered by fewer shared sequences. Because the same donors could not be followed over many years, the conclusions relied on cross-sectional statistical analysis. Invariant T cells such as MAIT and iNKT could partly confound zero-insertion analyses, though diverse VJ usage argued against this for most clonotypes.

Every donor was a healthy Caucasian. The twin cohort comprised three pairs of female monozygotic twins, all aged roughly 18 to 30 years. Positive isolation kits from Invitrogen were used to isolate CD4+ and CD8+ T cell populations. The library was generated by 5' RACE. Sequencing relied on an Illumina HiSeq 2000. Template switching added a universal primer binding site, and the final cDNA carried a unique molecular identifier that allowed TCR cDNA molecules to be counted accurately. First-strand cDNA for TCR alpha and beta chains was synthesized from specific primers in the conserved constant-segment region. To control for contamination, every cDNA library carried two barcodes: a SMART-Mk sample barcode plus Illumina barcodes. Two successive PCR steps introduced TruSeq adapter sequences along with Illumina sample barcodes. Sequencing of the TCR alpha and beta cDNA libraries was done on the Illumina HiSeq platform using custom primers. The study's own analysis went as follows. Raw reads were processed with MiGEC to extract unique molecular identifiers, and MiXCR was used to determine CDR3 positions. Recombination models were inferred per individual with the repgenHMM and IGoR tools using an EM algorithm. The tcR package in R was used for shared clonotype analysis, with sharing normalized by the product of cloneset sizes. To study raw recombination without the effects of thymic and clonal selection, out-of-frame nonproductive sequences were analyzed. The public sequencing data were trimmed at Q25 with fastp and processed into clonotypes with MiXCR by TCRdb, which kept only in-frame beta chains. Each CDR3 protein appears once, grouped with its most common genes and DNA. TCRdb's processing, not the authors', yielded these V and J calls. The table for this sample lists about 250,000 distinct CDR3 sequences; around 8% of them were counted only once. The top ten clonotypes cover around 3% of the sample.

Looking up the germline V gene yields CDR1 MNHEY and CDR2 SVGAGI. Trimming leaves V shorter by 1 base and J shorter by 5 bases, with the junction holding 4 bases beyond the gene matches. The CDR3 contains 16 residues, cysteine and phenylalanine counted. Only the CDR3 DNA stays, 48 bases, in frame from base 1. These same records also appear under a second study, on yellow fever vaccine responses in identical twins. In that second paper, the authors write: According to the authors, the vaccine-induced T cell response in identical twins seemed to be partly convergent and partly specific to each individual. In identical twins, the study followed T cell clones that responded to the vaccine with precision.

The TCR sequence derives from a woman in her late teens or twenties in good health. Input material: CD8+ T cells sorted from blood. The rearranged segments are TRBV6-5 and TRBJ2-2, and TRBD1 matches 10 of the central bases. The nucleotide sequence is given as TGTGCCAGCAGTTACTTTGGACAGGGGGTTACCGGGGAGCTGTTTTTT. This translates into CASSYFGQGVTGELFF.